This TCR beta chain was retrieved from a study of blood T cell repertoires in COVID-19. In the original workflow: The assay estimated nucleated cells by amplifying reference gene primers. Some clones are missing from TCRdb's copy, which holds only in-frame ones; the method was immunoSEQ multiplex PCR. From that table come the V and J calls and clone size; the DNA was used to work out D and trimming. In the table there are 200,000 to 250,000 clones, around 90% of which are singletons. The ends were cut back, 2 bases at V and 1 base at J, with 6 bases in the middle. This CDR3 spans 13 amino acids. CDR1 and CDR2 (germline): SGDLS, YYNGEE.

Sequencing was done on a sample of PBMCs or T cells enriched from blood (not recorded which). The chain has TRBV9 and TRBJ1-1, with D maybe TRBD1 (5 bases). The clonotype originates from a woman under 40 who had been exposed to COVID-19. For the CDR3, the DNA is TGTGCCAGCAGCGTGACAGCGAACACTGAAGCTTTCTTT. Translation: CASSVTANTEAFF.